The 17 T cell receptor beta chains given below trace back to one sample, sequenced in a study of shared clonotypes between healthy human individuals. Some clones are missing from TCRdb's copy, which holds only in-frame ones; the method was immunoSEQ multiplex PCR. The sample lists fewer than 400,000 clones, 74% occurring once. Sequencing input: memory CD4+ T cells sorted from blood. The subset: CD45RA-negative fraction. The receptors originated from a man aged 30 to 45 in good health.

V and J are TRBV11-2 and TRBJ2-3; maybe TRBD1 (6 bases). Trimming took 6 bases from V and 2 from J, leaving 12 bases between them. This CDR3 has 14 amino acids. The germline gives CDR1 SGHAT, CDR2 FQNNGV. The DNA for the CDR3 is TGTGCCAGCAGACAAACAGGGTTCACAGATACGCAGTATTTT. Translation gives CASRQTGFTDTQYF. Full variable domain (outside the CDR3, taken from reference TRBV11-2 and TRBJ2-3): EAGVAQSPRYKIIEKRQSVAFWCNPISGHATLYWYQQILGQGPKLLIQFQNNGVVDDSQLPKDRFSAERLKGVDSTLKIQPAKLEDSAVYLCASRQTGFTDTQYFGPGTRLTVL.

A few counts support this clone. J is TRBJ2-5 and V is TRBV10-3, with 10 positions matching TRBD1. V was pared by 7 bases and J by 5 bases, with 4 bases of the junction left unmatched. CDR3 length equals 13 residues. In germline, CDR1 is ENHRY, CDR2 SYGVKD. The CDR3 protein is CAINPGQGETQYF. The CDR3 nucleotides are TGTGCCATCAACCCGGGACAGGGGGAGACCCAGTACTTC.

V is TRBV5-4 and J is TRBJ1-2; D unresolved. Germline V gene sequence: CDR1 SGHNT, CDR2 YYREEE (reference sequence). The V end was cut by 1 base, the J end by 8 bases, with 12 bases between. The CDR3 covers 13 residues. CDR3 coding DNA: TGTGCCAGCAGCTTGACTGATGGCCTCGGCTACACCTTC. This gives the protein CASSLTDGLGYTF.

The CDR3 sequence: CSVGTGGPTEAFF. CDR3 in DNA: TGCAGCGTGGGGACAGGGGGGCCCACTGAAGCTTTCTTT. This chain joins TRBV29-1 and TRBJ1-1, with TRBD1 matching over 11 bases. Per the germline V gene, CDR1 is SQVTM and CDR2 is ANQGSEA. Trimming took 6 bases from V and 4 from J; bases not matched to a gene: 4. There are 13 residues in the CDR3.

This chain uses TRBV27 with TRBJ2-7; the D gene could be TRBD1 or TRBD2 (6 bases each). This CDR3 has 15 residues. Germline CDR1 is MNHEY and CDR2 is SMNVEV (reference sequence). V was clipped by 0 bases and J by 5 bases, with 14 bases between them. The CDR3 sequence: CASSLSGGAFHEQYF. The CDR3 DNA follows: TGTGCCAGCAGTTTATCGGGGGGCGCGTTCCACGAGCAGTACTTC.

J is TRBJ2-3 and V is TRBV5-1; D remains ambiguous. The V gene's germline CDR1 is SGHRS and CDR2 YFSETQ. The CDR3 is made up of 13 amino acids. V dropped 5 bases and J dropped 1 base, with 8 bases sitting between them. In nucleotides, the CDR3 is TGCGCCAGCAGGGACGGGCGCACAGATACGCAGTATTTT. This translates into CASRDGRTDTQYF.

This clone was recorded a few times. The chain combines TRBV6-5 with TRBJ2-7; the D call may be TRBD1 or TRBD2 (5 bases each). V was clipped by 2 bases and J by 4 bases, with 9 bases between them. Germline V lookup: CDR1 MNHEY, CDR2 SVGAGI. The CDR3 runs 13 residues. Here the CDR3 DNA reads TGTGCCAGCAGTTACGGGACGGATTACGAGCAGTACTTC. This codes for CASSYGTDYEQYF.

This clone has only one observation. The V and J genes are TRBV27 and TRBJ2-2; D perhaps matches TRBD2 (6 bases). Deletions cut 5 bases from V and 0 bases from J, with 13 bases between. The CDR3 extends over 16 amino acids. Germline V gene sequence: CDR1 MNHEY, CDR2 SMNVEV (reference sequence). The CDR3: CASSTAGPPNTGELFF. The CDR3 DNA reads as TGTGCCAGCAGTACGGCGGGGCCCCCGAACACCGGGGAGCTGTTTTTT.

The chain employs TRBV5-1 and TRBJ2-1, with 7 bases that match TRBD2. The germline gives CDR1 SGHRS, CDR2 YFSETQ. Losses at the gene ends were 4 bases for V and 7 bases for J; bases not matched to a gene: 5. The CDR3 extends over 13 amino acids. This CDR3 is CASSAGERNEQFF. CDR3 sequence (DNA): TGCGCCAGCAGCGCGGGGGAGCGTAATGAGCAGTTCTTC.

CDR3 DNA: TGTGCCATCAGAGAAGACACGAACACCGGGGAGCTGTTTTTT. The encoded protein is CAIREDTNTGELFF. The chain combines TRBV10-3 with TRBJ2-2, with D hard to call. V dropped 6 bases and J dropped 0 bases, with 8 bases sitting between them. This CDR3 contains 14 residues. CDR1 ENHRY and CDR2 SYGVKD come from the germline V gene.

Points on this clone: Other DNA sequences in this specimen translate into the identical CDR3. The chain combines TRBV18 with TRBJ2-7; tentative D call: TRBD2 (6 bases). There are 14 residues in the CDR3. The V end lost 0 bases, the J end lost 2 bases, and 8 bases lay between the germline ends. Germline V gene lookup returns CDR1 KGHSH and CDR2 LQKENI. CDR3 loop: CASSPPGLAYEQYF. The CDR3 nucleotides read TGTGCCAGCTCACCACCGGGACTCGCCTACGAGCAGTACTTC.

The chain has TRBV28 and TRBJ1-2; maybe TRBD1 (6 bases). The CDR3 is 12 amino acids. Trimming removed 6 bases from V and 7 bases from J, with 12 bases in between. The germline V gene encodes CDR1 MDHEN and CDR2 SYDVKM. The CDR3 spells CASSLTGRGYTF. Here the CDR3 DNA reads TGTGCCAGCAGCCTAACAGGGCGTGGCTACACCTTC.

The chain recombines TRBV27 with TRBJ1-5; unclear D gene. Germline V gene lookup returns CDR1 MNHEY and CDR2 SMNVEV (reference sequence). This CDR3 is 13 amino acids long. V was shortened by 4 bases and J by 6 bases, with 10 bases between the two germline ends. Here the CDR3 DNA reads TGTGCCAGCAGTTCCTACGGTGCTCAGCCCCAGCATTTT. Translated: CASSSYGAQPQHF.

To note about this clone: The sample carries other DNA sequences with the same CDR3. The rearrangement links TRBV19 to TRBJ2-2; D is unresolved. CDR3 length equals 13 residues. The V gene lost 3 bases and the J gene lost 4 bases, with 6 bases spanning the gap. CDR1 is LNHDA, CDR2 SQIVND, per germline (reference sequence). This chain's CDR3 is CASSIGSTGELFF. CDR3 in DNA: TGTGCCAGTAGTATTGGTAGCACCGGGGAGCTGTTTTTT.

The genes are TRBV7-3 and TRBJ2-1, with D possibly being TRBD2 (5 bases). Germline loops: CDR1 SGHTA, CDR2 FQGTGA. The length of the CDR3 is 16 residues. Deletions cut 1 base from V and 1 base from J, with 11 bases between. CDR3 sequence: CASSLSGGPSYNEQFF. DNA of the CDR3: TGTGCCAGCAGCTTAAGCGGCGGGCCGTCCTACAATGAGCAGTTCTTC.

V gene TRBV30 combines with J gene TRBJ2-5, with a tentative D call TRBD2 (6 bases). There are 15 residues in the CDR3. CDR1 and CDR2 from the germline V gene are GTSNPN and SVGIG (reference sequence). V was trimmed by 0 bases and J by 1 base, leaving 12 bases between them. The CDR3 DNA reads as TGTGCCTGGAGTGTCGAAGCGGGTCCCCAAGAGACCCAGTACTTC. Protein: CAWSVEAGPQETQYF.

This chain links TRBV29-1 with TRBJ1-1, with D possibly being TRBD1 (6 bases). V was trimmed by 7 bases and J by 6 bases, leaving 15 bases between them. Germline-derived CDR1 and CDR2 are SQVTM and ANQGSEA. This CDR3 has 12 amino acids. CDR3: CSGLDRSAEAFF. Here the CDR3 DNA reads TGCAGCGGCTTAGACAGGTCGGCTGAAGCTTTCTTT.